The 17 T cell receptor beta chains below were found in one sample sequenced in a study of blood T cell repertoires in COVID-19. Profiled with immunoSEQ multiplex PCR; TCRdb holds only in-frame clones, not every one. The table records more than 100,000 clones, under 90% of them present only once. Sequencing was performed on PBMCs or T cells enriched from blood (not recorded which). The receptors stem from a middle-aged man with acute COVID-19.

The chain joins TRBV3-1 (or the pseudogene TRBV3-2) to TRBJ1-2, with 8 bases that match TRBD1. The CDR3 extends over 14 amino acids. V lost 5 bases to trimming and J lost 6 bases; unmatched junction nucleotides: 8. The germline CDR1 and CDR2 sequences are LGHDT and YNNKEL (reference sequence). Here the CDR3 reads CASSVLQGGDGYTF. DNA for the CDR3: TGTGCCAGCAGCGTTCTACAGGGGGGCGATGGCTACACCTTC.

The chain employs TRBV6-2 or TRBV6-3 and TRBJ2-7; TRBD1 aligns across 8 bases. Germline-derived CDR1 and CDR2 are MNHEY and SVGEGT. The CDR3 spans 15 residues. The junction had 8 bases not matched to a gene; V was cut back by 2 bases and J by 5 bases. The CDR3 reads CASSYATGARHEQYF. The CDR3 DNA follows: TGTGCCAGCAGTTACGCGACAGGGGCGCGGCACGAGCAGTACTTC.

This sequence joins TRBV7-3 and TRBJ2-2; D is ambiguous. V was shortened by 2 bases and J by 8 bases, with 12 bases between the two germline ends. The CDR3 sequence is 14 residues long. Germline CDR1 is SGHTA and CDR2 is FQGTGA. The CDR3 is CASSLGLTEGELFF. The CDR3 bases are TGTGCCAGCAGCTTAGGTCTAACAGAGGGGGAGCTGTTTTTT.

The rearrangement joins TRBV25-1 to TRBJ2-1; weak D call: TRBD1 (6 bases). The germline gives CDR1 MGHDK, CDR2 SYGVNS. V was pared by 3 bases and J by 7 bases, with 7 bases between. The CDR3 contains 12 residues. The CDR3 spells CASSDQGNEQFF. The CDR3 DNA sequence: TGTGCCAGCAGTGACCAGGGGAATGAGCAGTTCTTC. The complete variable domain, with remaining parts taken from reference TRBV25-1 and TRBJ2-1, reads EADIYQTPRYLVIGTGKKITLECSQTMGHDKMYWYQQDPGMELHLIHYSYGVNSTEKGDLSSESTVSRIRTEHFPLTLESARPSHTSQYLCASSDQGNEQFFGPGTRLTVL.

The V and J genes are TRBV7-9 and TRBJ2-3, with TRBD1 as a possible D gene (6 bases). This CDR3 is 14 amino acids long. V lost 5 bases and J lost 0, with 9 bases in between. Looked up from germline, CDR1 is SEHNR and CDR2 is FQNEAQ (reference sequence). CDR3 residues: CASSNTGSTDTQYF. CDR3 nucleotides: TGTGCCAGCAGCAATACAGGGAGCACAGATACGCAGTATTTT.

The CDR3 spells CASSLMTSGNNEQFF. Here the CDR3 DNA reads TGCGCCAGCAGCTTGATGACTAGCGGCAACAATGAGCAGTTCTTC. The V and J genes are TRBV5-1 and TRBJ2-1, with TRBD2 matching 9 bases. The V gene's germline CDR1 is SGHRS and CDR2 YFSETQ. The V and J ends lost 1 base and 5 bases, in that order; junction bases with no gene match: 4. CDR3 length: 15 amino acids.

This clone has a handful of counts. The chain couples TRBV9 to TRBJ2-2; D possibly corresponds to TRBD1 (6 bases). Germline V gene sequence: CDR1 SGDLS, CDR2 YYNGEE. CDR3 size: 15 residues. V was shortened by 4 bases and J by 3 bases, with 13 bases between the two germline ends. In DNA, the CDR3 is TGTGCCAGCAGCCCGTGGACAGATTACACCGGGGAGCTGTTTTTT. Amino acid sequence: CASSPWTDYTGELFF.

The genes are TRBV9 and TRBJ2-7; 7 bases match TRBD2. V was pared by 4 bases and J by 4 bases, with 8 bases of the junction left unmatched. The germline V gene encodes CDR1 SGDLS and CDR2 YYNGEE. This CDR3 region has 14 residues. As DNA, the CDR3 is TGTGCCAGCAGCCCCAGGGAGGGAATTTACGAGCAGTACTTC. Translation: CASSPREGIYEQYF.

Points on this clone: Other DNA sequences in this specimen translate into the identical CDR3. This chain joins TRBV30 and TRBJ2-3, with D unclear. The germline V gene encodes CDR1 GTSNPN and CDR2 SVGIG (reference sequence). V lost 2 bases and J 3 bases, leaving 3 bases between the germline ends. The CDR3 covers 11 residues. The CDR3: CAWSSTDTQYF. The CDR3 nucleotides are TGTGCCTGGAGTTCGACAGATACGCAGTATTTT. The full variable domain, in which reference TRBV30 and TRBJ2-3 provide the parts outside the CDR3, is SQTIHQWPATLVQPVGSPLSLECTVEGTSNPNLYWYRQAAGRGLQLLFYSVGIGQISSEVPQNLSASRPQDRQFILSSKKLLLSDSGFYLCAWSSTDTQYFGPGTRLTVL.

The chain uses TRBV18 and TRBJ1-1; tentative D call: TRBD1 (6 bases). The CDR3 is 13 amino acids. Trimming pared 9 bases from V and 1 base from J, leaving 12 bases between. Germline V gives CDR1 KGHSH, CDR2 LQKENI. CDR3 loop: CASSDSPNTEAFF. The CDR3 nucleotides read TGTGCCAGTTCGGACAGCCCGAACACTGAAGCTTTCTTT.

This chain joins TRBV15 and TRBJ1-6, with a possible D match to TRBD1 (6 bases). The CDR3 runs to 15 residues. The germline V gene encodes CDR1 LNHNV and CDR2 YYDKDF (reference sequence). Trimming stripped 0 bases from V and 10 bases from J, with 13 bases between. CDR3 sequence reads: CATSREGSGESPLHF. CDR3 in DNA: TGTGCCACCAGCAGAGAAGGTTCAGGGGAATCACCCCTCCACTTT.

The chain recombines TRBV14 with TRBJ2-1; no clear D. Germline assignment: CDR1 SGHDN and CDR2 FVKESK. Trimming shortened V by 1 base and J by 7 bases, and 11 bases separated the two germline ends. This CDR3 has 14 amino acids. For the CDR3, the DNA is TGTGCCAGCAGCCAAGCAATCCTCAGGAATGAGCAGTTCTTC. This codes for CASSQAILRNEQFF.

The chain has TRBV7-9 and TRBJ2-3, with TRBD2 matching over 9 bases. The CDR3 contains 18 residues. J was trimmed by 5 bases and V by 5 bases; bases with no gene match: 17. Germline loops: CDR1 SEHNR, CDR2 FQNEAQ (reference sequence). CDR3 sequence: CASSPWGERGALGDTQYF. The CDR3 bases are TGTGCCAGCAGCCCATGGGGGGAGCGGGGGGCCCTTGGAGATACGCAGTATTTT.

The rearrangement links TRBV19 to TRBJ2-2; D perhaps matches TRBD2 (5 bases). Trimming pared 6 bases from V and 7 bases from J, leaving 9 bases between. The CDR3 is 12 residues long. Germline assignment: CDR1 LNHDA and CDR2 SQIVND (reference sequence). The CDR3 DNA reads as TGTGCCAGTAGACTAGGAGACGGGGAGCTGTTTTTT. Amino acids: CASRLGDGELFF.

This clone was found a few times. The chain carries TRBV19 and TRBJ1-6; 7 bases map to TRBD1. V lost 8 bases and J lost 9; bases outside the gene matches: 7. This CDR3 has 13 residues. Per germline, CDR1 LNHDA and CDR2 SQIVND (reference sequence). CDR3 loop: CASRTGSTSPLHF. In nucleotides, the CDR3 is TGTGCCAGTCGGACAGGAAGTACTTCACCCCTCCACTTT.

This sequence joins TRBV6-6 and TRBJ1-5, with D possibly being TRBD1 (5 bases). V was pared by 6 bases and J by 4 bases, with 13 bases between. The CDR3 is 14 amino acids. CDR1 MNHNY and CDR2 SVGAGI come from the germline V gene (reference sequence). The CDR3 sequence is CASRGGIGNQPQHF. The CDR3 DNA follows: TGTGCCAGCAGGGGGGGGATAGGGAATCAGCCCCAGCATTTT.

The chain links TRBV19 to TRBJ1-2; 10 bases agree with TRBD1. CDR1 and CDR2 (germline): LNHDA, SQIVND (reference sequence). The CDR3 covers 19 residues. V shed 2 bases and J 0 bases; nucleotides not matched to a gene: 12. CDR3 nucleotides: TGTGCCAGTAGTATACCGGGACAGGGGCCAAAATTAGCTAACTATGGCTACACCTTC. This sequence encodes CASSIPGQGPKLANYGYTF.